This TCR beta chain was profiled in a study of blood T cell repertoires in COVID-19. Study details: The origin of the acute and convalescent COVID-19 samples was the United States, Italy and Spain. PBMCs, B-cell-depleted T cells, or T cells provided the cDNA or gDNA that made up the material.

V lost 6 bases to trimming and J lost 2 bases, with 13 bases between them. Germline CDR1 and CDR2: MNHEY and SVGAGI. This CDR3 contains 14 residues. Sequencing used immunoSEQ multiplex PCR; TCRdb keeps in-frame clones, though not all of them. The sample has 100,000 to 130,000 clones; about 91% are singletons. The chain is built from TRBV6-5 and TRBJ2-5, with D tentatively TRBD1 (6 bases). The clonotype originates from a man in his forties or fifties with active or convalescent COVID-19. The sequenced material came from peripheral blood. In nucleotides, the CDR3 is TGTGCCAGCAGGAAGGGGGTCTTACAAGAGACCCAGTACTTC. Amino acids: CASRKGVLQETQYF.